The 24 T cell receptor beta chains below were found in one sample sequenced in a study of T-cell reconstitution after alpha-beta-depleted transplantation in children. As it was prepared, the TCRbeta library received unique molecular identifiers. MiXCR, applied by TCRdb to the PCR reads, yields one record per CDR3 protein. Of 200,000 to 300,000 distinct CDR3 sequences listed, approximately 12% are singletons. This specimen was PBMCs from the stem cell graft donor, taken from the stem cell graft. The source of these receptors is a human donor who donated a stem cell graft to a child with acute lymphoblastic leukemia.

For this clonotype: Possible read error: a much larger clone is one base away. V and J are TRBV18 and TRBJ1-1, with a tentative D call TRBD1 (5 bases). The germline gives CDR1 KGHSH, CDR2 LQKENI. Between the trimmed V and J ends, which lost 0 bases and 3 bases, there was a span of 8 bases. The CDR3 sequence is 14 residues long. CDR3 sequence reads: CASSPPGTDTEAFF. DNA for the CDR3: TGTGCCAGCTCACCACCGGGGACGGACACTGAAGCTTTCTTT.

This clonotype has a count of ten or more. This sequence joins TRBV29-1 and TRBJ2-1, with 9 nucleotides matching TRBD2. Looked up from germline, CDR1 is SQVTM and CDR2 is ANQGSEA. This CDR3 is built from 14 residues. V was pared by 4 bases and J by 8 bases, with 9 bases of the junction left unmatched. CDR3 bases: TGCAGCGTTGGTGCGGGAGGGCGGCGCGATGAGCAGTTCTTC. It yields the protein CSVGAGGRRDEQFF.

This clonotype was counted many times. The V and J genes are TRBV12-3 or TRBV12-4 and TRBJ2-7; TRBD2 aligns across 7 bases. The CDR3 extends over 13 amino acids. Unmatched junction bases numbered 6, after V lost 7 bases and J lost 3 bases. The CDR3 DNA sequence: TGTGCCAGCAATACGGGGGGAATCTACGAGCAGTACTTC. Its protein is CASNTGGIYEQYF.

Concerning this clonotype itself: One base away lies a much larger clone, so this may be a sequencing read error. The chain carries TRBV28 and TRBJ1-2, with D tentatively TRBD1 (5 bases). Germline V gives CDR1 MDHEN, CDR2 SYDVKM. V shed 8 bases and J shed 5 bases, with 15 bases lying between them. CDR3 size: 13 residues. The CDR3 here is CASARGEGYGYTF. The CDR3 region has the DNA TGTGCCAGCGCCCGAGGGGAAGGGTATGGCTACACCTTC.

This clonotype was seen ten or more times. The chain combines TRBV4-2 with TRBJ2-5, with TRBD2 matching 7 bases. CDR3 length equals 14 residues. The V and J ends lost 4 bases and 7 bases, in that order; junction bases with no gene match: 9. Germline V CDR1 and CDR2: LGHNA, YNFKEQ. The CDR3: CASSPSGSDLTQYF. The CDR3 nucleotides read TGTGCCAGCAGCCCTAGCGGTTCGGATTTGACCCAGTACTTC.

This clonotype was counted many times. The chain couples TRBV12-3 or TRBV12-4 to TRBJ2-7; 9 nucleotides align to TRBD2. The CDR3 is 17 residues long. Losses at the gene ends were 6 bases for V and 6 bases for J; bases not matched to a gene: 18. CDR3 amino acids: CASRSGTSIIGPGEQYF. The CDR3 region has the DNA TGTGCCAGCAGGTCCGGGACTAGCATAATTGGCCCGGGCGAGCAGTACTTC.

The table lists this clonotype with many counts. This chain joins TRBV24-1 and TRBJ2-1, with 11 bases that match TRBD2. CDR3 length equals 13 residues. V shed 5 bases and J 10 bases; nucleotides not matched to a gene: 3. In germline, CDR1 is KGHDR, CDR2 SFDVKD. This CDR3 reads CATSARLAGEQFF. CDR3 bases: TGTGCCACCAGTGCTAGACTAGCGGGGGAGCAGTTCTTC.

In this sample, this clonotype turned up many times. The chain couples TRBV15 to TRBJ2-7; 7 positions agree with TRBD2. The junction had 13 bases not matched to a gene; V was cut back by 5 bases and J by 6 bases. The CDR3 is 15 amino acids. The germline CDR1 and CDR2 sequences are LNHNV and YYDKDF (reference sequence). The CDR3 DNA is TGTGCCACCAGCCGAGGTGGGGGGGTTTCCCTCGAGCAGTACTTC. Residues: CATSRGGGVSLEQYF. The whole variable domain, remainder taken from reference TRBV15 and TRBJ2-7, is DAMVIQNPRYQVTQFGKPVTLSCSQTLNHNVMYWYQQKSSQAPKLLFHYYDKDFNNEADTPDNFQSRRPNTSFCFLDIRSPGLGDTAMYLCATSRGGGVSLEQYFGPGTRLTVT.

This clonotype occurred many times. The chain combines TRBV20-1 with TRBJ2-3; D is possibly TRBD2 (6 bases). Germline V gene lookup returns CDR1 DFQATT and CDR2 SNEGSKA (reference sequence). V lost 3 bases and J 4 bases, leaving 14 bases between the germline ends. This CDR3 has 14 amino acids. CDR3 region: CSASLGGRADTQYF. The CDR3 bases are TGCAGTGCTAGCTTGGGGGGAAGGGCAGATACGCAGTATTTT.

There are many counts of this clonotype. V is TRBV28 and J is TRBJ2-5; 7 nucleotides agree with TRBD1. The V gene's germline CDR1 is MDHEN and CDR2 SYDVKM. CDR3 length equals 13 residues. After removal of 6 bases from V and 4 bases from J, the junction contained 5 bases not matched to a gene. The CDR3 loop is CASRPTGIETQYF. In DNA form, the CDR3 reads TGTGCCAGCAGGCCGACAGGGATAGAGACCCAGTACTTC.

Ten or more counts support this clonotype. No DNA is shown, since the ends of the CDR3 on it are uncertain; the CDR3 is the one TCRdb lists. CDR3 residues: CASSSSTWGETQYF. This chain uses TRBV12-3 or TRBV12-4 with TRBJ2-5; whether TRBD1, the table's D call, matches the DNA was not checked. The CDR3 has 14 residues if both end residues are counted.

In its sample, this clonotype was seen many times. The gene calls are TRBV12-3 or TRBV12-4 and TRBJ1-1; D possibly corresponds to TRBD1 (5 bases). The CDR3 is 14 amino acids. Trimming took off 7 bases at V and 1 base at J, with 13 bases between the two ends. CDR3 sequence reads: CASNGGTGNTEAFF. The CDR3 bases are TGTGCCAGCAATGGAGGGACGGGGAACACTGAAGCTTTCTTT.

On this clonotype: A read error may explain this, as a much larger clone is one base away. The chain recombines TRBV20-1 with TRBJ2-2; D may be TRBD2 (5 bases). This CDR3 is 14 amino acids long. Per the germline V gene, CDR1 is DFQATT and CDR2 is SNEGSKA (reference sequence). The CDR3 DNA follows: TGCAGTGCTAGAGCGCTCCCGAACACCGGGAAGCTGTTTTTT. Translated: CSARALPNTGKLFF.

As to this clonotype: A clone one base away is much larger, so this may be a read error. The chain carries TRBV7-2 and TRBJ2-5; 9 nucleotides match TRBD1. CDR3 length: 14 amino acids. CDR1 and CDR2 from the germline V gene are SGHTA and FQGNSA. The DNA for the CDR3 is TGTGCCTGCAGCCTCGACAGGGGGCAAGAGACCCAGTACTTC. The encoded protein is CACSLDRGQETQYF.

The sample holds many counts of this clonotype. The rearrangement joins TRBV14 to TRBJ2-7; no definite D call. V gave up 1 base and J gave up 0 bases, with 7 bases separating them. The CDR3 is made up of 14 amino acids. Germline V gene data show CDR1 as SGHDN and CDR2 as FVKESK. In DNA form, the CDR3 reads TGTGCCAGCAGCCAAGGGGCCCCCTCCTACGAGCAGTACTTC. Its protein product is CASSQGAPSYEQYF.

This clonotype was picked up a small number of times. The rearrangement uses TRBV6-1 and TRBJ2-3, with 7 nucleotides matching TRBD2. Germline loops: CDR1 MNHNS, CDR2 SASEGT. V shed 1 base, J shed 2 bases, and the junction held 3 bases outside the gene matches. The CDR3 loop spans 15 amino acids. In nucleotides, the CDR3 is TGTGCCAGCAGTGAAGGTCTAGCGGACACAGATACGCAGTATTTT. Amino acids: CASSEGLADTDTQYF.

This clonotype occurred many times. The CDR3, as DNA: TGTGCCAGCAGTAAGGACATCTTGGAGACCCAGTACTTC. This translates into CASSKDILETQYF. The rearrangement joins TRBV28 to TRBJ2-5; possibly TRBD1 for D (5 bases). The CDR3 is 13 residues long. V lost 5 bases and J 5 bases, leaving 12 bases between the germline ends. Germline CDR1 is MDHEN and CDR2 is SYDVKM.

There are many counts of this clonotype. The CDR3 is CASSLVRDVYSPLHF. As DNA, the CDR3 is TGTGCCAGCAGCTTAGTCCGGGACGTATATTCACCCCTCCACTTT. The chain has TRBV7-2 and TRBJ1-6, with D possibly matching TRBD1 (5 bases). The germline V gene has CDR1 SGHTA and CDR2 FQGNSA. The CDR3 extends over 15 amino acids. Trimming removed 1 base from V and 8 bases from J, with 12 bases in between.

This clonotype was seen many times. J is TRBJ1-2 and V is TRBV5-6; a possible D gene is TRBD1 (5 bases). The CDR3 is 14 residues long. V lost 4 bases and J lost 2, with 12 bases in between. The germline CDR1 and CDR2 sequences are SGHDT and YYEEEE. The CDR3 reads CASSRTGPNYGYTF. DNA for the CDR3: TGTGCCAGCAGCCGGACGGGGCCCAACTATGGCTACACCTTC.

There are many counts of this clonotype. The chain combines TRBV6-1 with TRBJ1-1; D unclear. CDR1 and CDR2 (germline): MNHNS, SASEGT. This CDR3 comprises 14 residues. Trimming removed 8 bases at V and 3 bases at J, with 16 bases between. CDR3 sequence reads: CASFKTARDTEAFF. DNA of the CDR3: TGTGCCAGCTTTAAGACCGCCCGGGACACTGAAGCTTTCTTT.

The sample holds many counts of this clonotype. The CDR3 loop is CASSSDRPETQYF. In DNA, the CDR3 is TGTGCCAGCAGCTCGGACAGGCCAGAGACCCAGTACTTC. The rearrangement uses TRBV5-5 and TRBJ2-5; TRBD1 agrees at 7 bases. The length of the CDR3 is 13 residues. CDR1 SGHKS and CDR2 YYEKEE come from the germline V gene (reference sequence). V shed 3 bases, J shed 4 bases, and the junction held 3 bases outside the gene matches. The full variable domain, rest sourced from reference TRBV5-5 and TRBJ2-5, is DAGVTQSPTHLIKTRGQQVTLRCSPISGHKSVSWYQQVLGQGPQFIFQYYEKEERGRGNFPDRFSARQFPNYSSELNVNALLLGDSALYLCASSSDRPETQYFGPGTRLLVL.

This clonotype was observed many times. The chain couples TRBV20-1 to TRBJ2-1; TRBD2 matches at 11 bases. J was trimmed by 4 bases and V by 5 bases; bases with no gene match: 1. The germline V gene has CDR1 DFQATT and CDR2 SNEGSKA (reference sequence). CDR3 length: 13 amino acids. Written as DNA, the CDR3 is TGCAGTGCTGGGACTAGCGGATACAATGAGCAGTTCTTC. Its protein is CSAGTSGYNEQFF.

This clonotype appeared many times. The CDR3 spells CASSYTGPYEQYF. The CDR3 DNA is TGTGCCAGCAGTTATACAGGGCCCTACGAGCAGTACTTC. The V and J genes are TRBV12-3 or TRBV12-4 and TRBJ2-7, with a weak D call TRBD1 (6 bases). Trimming stripped 4 bases from V and 2 bases from J, with 9 bases between. This CDR3 is built from 13 residues.

As regards this clonotype: A much larger clone lies a single base off, so this may be a read error. The rearrangement uses TRBV5-1 and TRBJ2-3; 7 nucleotides match TRBD1. The germline V gene has CDR1 SGHRS and CDR2 YFSETQ. The J segment lost 4 bases and the V segment lost 4 bases, leaving 6 bases of the junction unmatched. The CDR3 runs to 14 residues. The CDR3 region has the DNA TGCGCCAGCAGCCCGGGACAGACCGCAGATACGCAGTATTTT. It encodes CASSPGQTADTQYF.